The 8 T cell receptor beta chains presented below share a single source sample, sequenced in a study of blood T cell repertoires in COVID-19. Profiled with immunoSEQ multiplex PCR; TCRdb holds only in-frame clones, not every one. The table shows more than 150,000 clones, with 86% occurring only once. Sequences were obtained from peripheral blood. The receptor set was obtained from a man aged 50-59 years with active or convalescent COVID-19.

The CDR3 loop reads CASSPSLAGDTDTQYF. DNA for the CDR3: TGCGCCAGCAGCCCATCCCTAGCGGGGGACACAGATACGCAGTATTTT. The chain recombines TRBV4-3 with TRBJ2-3, with 10 bases fitting TRBD2. CDR3 length equals 16 residues. Germline lookup yields CDR1 LGHNA and CDR2 YSLEER. J lost 2 bases, V lost 4 bases, and 6 bases had no gene match.

CDR3 loop: CASSLWQVSYNEQFF. The CDR3 DNA follows: TGTGCCAGCAGTTTATGGCAGGTCTCCTACAATGAGCAGTTCTTC. The rearrangement uses TRBV27 and TRBJ2-1, with D hard to call. CDR3 size: 15 residues. Trimming removed 1 base from V and 0 bases from J, with 7 bases in between. In germline, CDR1 is MNHEY, CDR2 SMNVEV (reference sequence).

The table lists this clone with a few counts. This chain links TRBV5-1 with TRBJ2-7; D is perhaps TRBD1 (5 bases). The CDR3 contains 14 residues. V lost 3 bases and J lost 7, with 17 bases in between. The germline gives CDR1 SGHRS, CDR2 YFSETQ. In DNA form, the CDR3 reads TGCGCCAGCAGCTCTTCTCAGGGCCCTGGGGAGCAGTACTTC. Its protein product is CASSSSQGPGEQYF.

The chain is built from TRBV11-1 and TRBJ2-7; TRBD1 matches 7 bases. Per the germline V gene, CDR1 is SGHAT and CDR2 is FQDESV (reference sequence). J lost 1 base, V lost 6 bases, and 6 bases had no gene match. CDR3 length: 14 amino acids. The CDR3 DNA follows: TGTGCCAGCAGTTCACAGGGGTGGTCCTACGAGCAGTACTTC. Protein sequence: CASSSQGWSYEQYF.

V gene TRBV21-1 combines with J gene TRBJ2-7; the table names TRBD2, a call not compared with the DNA. TRBV21-1 is marked as a pseudogene. CDR3 length: 11 residues. The CDR3 sequence is CASSKSHEQYF. The CDR3 bases are TGTGCCAGCAGCAAATCTCACGAGCAGTACTTC.

The chain recombines TRBV7-2 with TRBJ2-3, with 9 nucleotides matching TRBD1. CDR1 and CDR2 from the germline V gene are SGHTA and FQGNSA. Unmatched junction bases numbered 4, after V lost 5 bases and J lost 1 base. The CDR3 sequence is 15 residues long. This CDR3 is CASSQQGAGTDTQYF. The CDR3 DNA reads as TGTGCCAGCAGCCAACAGGGGGCAGGCACAGATACGCAGTATTTT.

The chain couples TRBV2 to TRBJ1-1; D possibly corresponds to TRBD1 (5 bases). This CDR3 comprises 15 residues. Deletions cut 3 bases from V and 0 bases from J, with 11 bases between. The germline V gene has CDR1 SNHLY and CDR2 FYNNEI. In DNA form, the CDR3 reads TGTGCCAGCAGTGATCAGGGCTCTATGAACACTGAAGCTTTCTTT. It codes for CASSDQGSMNTEAFF.

The chain uses TRBV27 and TRBJ1-6; the D gene is possibly TRBD1 (5 bases). Germline CDR1 MNHEY, CDR2 SMNVEV (reference sequence). Trimming shortened V by 5 bases and J by 7 bases, and 18 bases separated the two germline ends. The CDR3 extends over 16 amino acids. In nucleotides, the CDR3 is TGTGCCAGCAGTCCCTGGTTCTTAGGGGCAAATTCACCCCTCCACTTT. This encodes CASSPWFLGANSPLHF.